The 6 T cell receptor beta chains below all came from one sample that was sequenced in a study of post-analysis software for immune sequencing data. Notes on the study in general: TRBV5-6, TRBV5-1 and TRBV20-1 belonged to a set of about 5 TRBV segments that were more frequent in patients than controls.

What these receptors recognize is not known. TCR beta libraries were prepared from cDNA with unique molecular identifiers. TCRdb reprocessed the PCR reads via MiXCR and lists one record per CDR3 protein. The top ten clones hold approximately 4.5% of a sample with roughly 800,000 distinct CDR3 sequences, about 57% of them seen once. Input material: blood. These receptors were taken from a girl aged 10-17 years with multiple sclerosis.

The rearrangement uses TRBV6-1 and TRBJ1-2; D is perhaps TRBD1 (6 bases). V was clipped by 4 bases and J by 5 bases, with 14 bases between them. CDR3 length equals 14 residues. CDR1 and CDR2 from the germline V gene are MNHNS and SASEGT. This CDR3 is CASSASGARYGYTF. The CDR3 DNA reads TGTGCCAGCAGTGCCTCAGGGGCTCGATATGGCTACACCTTC.

On this clonotype: The junction does not match germline at one end; this may be a read error. V is TRBV2 and J is TRBJ2-1; TRBD2 matches 11 bases. Germline values: CDR1 SNHLY, CDR2 FYNNEI. The CDR3 has 15 residues. The CDR3 region has the DNA TGTGCCAGCAGTTTAGCGGGAGGGCCCTACAATGTGCAGTTCTTC. This sequence encodes CASSLAGGPYNVQFF.

The gene calls are TRBV20-1 and TRBJ1-5, with D unclear. The CDR3 has 11 amino acids. Germline-derived CDR1 and CDR2 are DFQATT and SNEGSKA (reference sequence). The CDR3 nucleotides are TGCAGCGCCGGGGTCAATCAGCCCCAGCATTTT. Translated: CSAGVNQPQHF.

V usage is TRBV12-5 and J usage is TRBJ1-1; no reliable D call. This CDR3 spans 13 amino acids. Germline CDR1 is LGHNT and CDR2 is FRNRAP. V dropped 3 bases and J dropped 6 bases, with 11 bases sitting between them. This CDR3 is CASGFWGRPEAFF. DNA for the CDR3: TGTGCTAGTGGTTTCTGGGGAAGGCCTGAAGCTTTCTTT. Based on the CDR3 plus reference TRBV12-5 and TRBJ1-1, the full variable domain is DARVTQTPRHKVTEMGQEVTMRCQPILGHNTVFWYRQTMMQGLELLAYFRNRAPLDDSGMPKDRFSAEMPDATLATLKIQPSEPRDSAVYFCASGFWGRPEAFFGQGTRLTVV.

The chain has TRBV18 and TRBJ2-5; TRBD1 matches at 9 bases. The V gene's germline CDR1 is KGHSH and CDR2 LQKENI. The length of the CDR3 is 17 residues. The V and J ends lost 0 bases and 2 bases, in that order; junction bases with no gene match: 7. CDR3 sequence: CASSPPGGDRDQETQYF. The DNA for the CDR3 is TGTGCCAGCTCACCACCTGGAGGGGACAGGGATCAAGAGACCCAGTACTTC.

CDR3 coding DNA: TGCAGTGCTAGAGAGGGGGGATTCACCTACGAGCAGTACTTC. It encodes CSAREGGFTYEQYF. The chain joins TRBV20-1 to TRBJ2-7; D is perhaps TRBD2 (6 bases). This CDR3 comprises 14 residues. Germline assignment: CDR1 DFQATT and CDR2 SNEGSKA (reference sequence). The germline V and J ends were trimmed by 0 bases and 2 bases, with 11 bases remaining between them.